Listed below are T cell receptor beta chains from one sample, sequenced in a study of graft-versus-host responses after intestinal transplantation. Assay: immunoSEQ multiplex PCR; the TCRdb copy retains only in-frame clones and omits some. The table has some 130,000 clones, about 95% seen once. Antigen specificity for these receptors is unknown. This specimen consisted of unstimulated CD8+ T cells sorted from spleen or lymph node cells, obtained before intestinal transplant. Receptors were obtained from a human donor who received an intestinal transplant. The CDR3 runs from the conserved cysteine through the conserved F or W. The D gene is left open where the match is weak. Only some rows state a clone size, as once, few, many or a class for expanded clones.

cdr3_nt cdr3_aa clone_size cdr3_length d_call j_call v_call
TGTGCCAGCAGCTTAGGTCGTTCGAGGATAAAAGAGACCCAGTACTTC CASSLGRSRIKETQYF once 16 - TRBJ2-5 TRBV7-3
TGCGCCAGCAGCCAAGATTTGATAGCGGGAGATTACGAGCAGTACTTC CASSQDLIAGDYEQYF - 16 TRBD2 TRBJ2-7 TRBV4-3
TGTGCCAGCAGTTCGGGACTAGCGGGAGGTGATACGCAGTATTTT CASSSGLAGGDTQYF - 15 TRBD2 TRBJ2-3 TRBV27
TGTGCCATCAGTGCCGGGACAGGGGCCGGGGAGCTGTTTTTT CAISAGTGAGELFF - 14 TRBD1 TRBJ2-2 TRBV10-3
TGTGCCAGCAGTGTACTAGCGGGAGGAGGGGCCTACGAGCAGTACTTC CASSVLAGGGAYEQYF - 16 TRBD2 TRBJ2-7 TRBV2
TGTGCCAGTGGTACCTTGAGACTGACAGATACGCAGTATTTT CASGTLRLTDTQYF - 14 - TRBJ2-3 TRBV19
TGCGCCAGCAGCTTGGGACAGGGGGCCGGATACGAGCAGTACTTC CASSLGQGAGYEQYF once 15 TRBD1 TRBJ2-7 TRBV5-1
TGCGCCAGCAGCCCCGAAAACAGGGTCGAAGAGACCCAGTACTTC CASSPENRVEETQYF - 15 - TRBJ2-5 TRBV4-1
TGTGCCAGTAGTATTGGTAGTGCTGGCACAGATACGCAGTATTTT CASSIGSAGTDTQYF - 15 - TRBJ2-3 TRBV19
TGTGCCAGCAGCCCCGAGCCGTCCTACAATGAGCAGTTCTTC CASSPEPSYNEQFF - 14 - TRBJ2-1 TRBV5-4